This T cell receptor beta chain was sequenced during a study of blood T cell repertoires in COVID-19. The protocol was immunoSEQ multiplex PCR, while the TCRdb copy is restricted to in-frame clones and leaves out a portion. The sample includes around 260,000 clones, just over 85% of them seen just once. This CDR3 is 16 amino acids long. Trimming cost V 5 bases and J 8 bases, with 24 bases left between them. Germline V gene sequence: CDR1 MNHEY, CDR2 SMNVEV (reference sequence). This clonotype originated in a woman between 25 and 40 years old with active or convalescent COVID-19. The chain joins TRBV27 to TRBJ1-2; tentative D call: TRBD1 (5 bases). Sequencing input: peripheral blood. CDR3 loop: CASSPWVGIDSRGYTF. The CDR3 region has the DNA TGTGCCAGCAGTCCCTGGGTAGGGATAGACAGTAGAGGCTACACCTTC.